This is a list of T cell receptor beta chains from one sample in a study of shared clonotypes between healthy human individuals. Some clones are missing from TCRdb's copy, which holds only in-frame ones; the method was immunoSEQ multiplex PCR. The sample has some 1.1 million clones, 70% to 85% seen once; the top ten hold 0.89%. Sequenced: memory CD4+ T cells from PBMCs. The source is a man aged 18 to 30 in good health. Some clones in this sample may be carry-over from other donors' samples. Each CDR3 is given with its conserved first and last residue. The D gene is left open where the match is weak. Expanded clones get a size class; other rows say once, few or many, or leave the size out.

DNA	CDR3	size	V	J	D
TGTGCCAGCAGACCCGGACAGGTGACCACCTTCTATGGCTACACCTTC	CASRPGQVTTFYGYTF	-	TRBV27	TRBJ1-2	TRBD1
TGCGCCAGCAGCCAAGTCTGGGGGAACACAGATACGCAGTATTTT	CASSQVWGNTDTQYF	-	TRBV4-1	TRBJ2-3	-
TGTGCCAGCAGCTTGGTTGCTACGGTTAGACGGAGTGAGCAGTTCTTC	CASSLVATVRRSEQFF	once	TRBV5-4	TRBJ2-1	-
TGTGCCATCAGTCAAGTAGCGGGAGGGCCGACAGATACGCAGTATTTT	CAISQVAGGPTDTQYF	-	TRBV10-3	TRBJ2-3	TRBD2
TGTGCCAGCTCACCAGATCGCAATCAGCCCCAGCATTTT	CASSPDRNQPQHF	few	TRBV18	TRBJ1-5	-
TGTGCCAGCAGTCTGGGGCTAGCGGGAAAAAACTACGAGCAGTACTTC	CASSLGLAGKNYEQYF	-	TRBV27	TRBJ2-7	TRBD2
TGTGCCAGCAGCCTCACGGCCGAGCAGTACTTC	CASSLTAEQYF	-	TRBV5-6	TRBJ2-7	-
TGTGCCTGGAGCCTGCCAGGGACGAACACTGAAGCTTTCTTT	CAWSLPGTNTEAFF	-	TRBV30	TRBJ1-1	-
TGTGCCAGCCAACACTCACAGGGCGCCGGGCTCCCTGAAGCTTTCTTT	CASQHSQGAGLPEAFF	-	TRBV25-1	TRBJ1-1	-
TGTGCCAGCTCTCCCGGTGAGCGTCAGTGGGAGACCCAGTACTTC	CASSPGERQWETQYF	-	TRBV25-1	TRBJ2-5	-
TGTGCCAGCAGCCCGACCCCGGGACTAGCGGGAGAGACCCAGTACTTC	CASSPTPGLAGETQYF	-	TRBV9	TRBJ2-5	TRBD2
TGTGCCAGCAGTGAACCTAGCGGGAGGGCGAACACCGGGGAGCTGTTTTTT	CASSEPSGRANTGELFF	-	TRBV25-1	TRBJ2-2	TRBD2
TGTGCCACCAGCAGAGATGGCGGAGCTTATACGCAGTATTTT	CATSRDGGAYTQYF	-	TRBV15	TRBJ2-3	-
TGCAGCGTGAGACAGGGGAGGGACGCTGAAGCTTTCTTT	CSVRQGRDAEAFF	-	TRBV29-1	TRBJ1-1	TRBD1
TGCGCCAGCAGCTCCTCCTTGGACAGGGTTGTTGGCACCGGGGAGCTGTTTTTT	CASSSSLDRVVGTGELFF	-	TRBV5-1	TRBJ2-2	TRBD1
TGCGCCAGCAGCCAGAGGGGCCTTTCCGTGGGGAGGGCCACCGGGGAGCTGTTTTTT	CASSQRGLSVGRATGELFF	-	TRBV4-3	TRBJ2-2	TRBD2
TGTGCCAGCGGGGGACTAGGGGGGACCCAGTACTTC	CASGGLGGTQYF	once	TRBV5-4	TRBJ2-5	TRBD2
TGTGCCAGCAGCTGGGGGCCGGGAAACACCATATATTTT	CASSWGPGNTIYF	-	TRBV7-9	TRBJ1-3	-
TGTGCCAGCAGCCCCAGAGCGGGAGTCAAAAACATTCAGTACTTC	CASSPRAGVKNIQYF	-	TRBV28	TRBJ2-4	TRBD2
TGTGCCAGCAGCTTAGAGGGTCCAGGCTCCTACGAGCAGTACTTC	CASSLEGPGSYEQYF	-	TRBV7-9	TRBJ2-7	-
TGTGCCAGCAAGAGGACAGGGCTGGAGACCCAGTACTTC	CASKRTGLETQYF	-	TRBV2	TRBJ2-5	TRBD1
TGTGCCAGCAGCTGGGGCCTGCGGGGCTACACCTTC	CASSWGLRGYTF	-	TRBV28	TRBJ1-2	-
TGTGCCAGCAGTGAAGGTGAGAACACTGAAGCTTTCTTT	CASSEGENTEAFF	-	TRBV6-1	TRBJ1-1	-
TGTGCCAGCAGCTTAGTAGTGGCTCAGGGCGAGCAGTACTTC	CASSLVVAQGEQYF	-	TRBV7-6	TRBJ2-7	-
TGCAGCGTCCCACACCCTTTACTAGCGGGAGGGAACAATGAGCAGTTCTTC	CSVPHPLLAGGNNEQFF	-	TRBV29-1	TRBJ2-1	TRBD2
TGTGCCAGCACGGGCGGGGTCGGCTCCTACGAGCAGTACTTC	CASTGGVGSYEQYF	few	TRBV2	TRBJ2-7	-
TGTGCCAGCAGCTTAGGCGGGGGACAGACCTACAATGAGCAGTTCTTC	CASSLGGGQTYNEQFF	once	TRBV7-3	TRBJ2-1	-
TGTGCCAGCAGCAAAGACAGGGGTGGGACCCAGTACTTC	CASSKDRGGTQYF	-	TRBV7-2	TRBJ2-5	TRBD1
TGTGCCAGCTCACCCAATGGACTCCACGAGCAGTACTTC	CASSPNGLHEQYF	few	TRBV18	TRBJ2-7	-
TGTGCCAGCAGTGAAAGGTTTGTGTCCTACGAGCAGTACTTC	CASSERFVSYEQYF	-	TRBV25-1	TRBJ2-7	-
TGTGCCAGCAGTGAAGCGGGAAGGCGCGTCTGGAACAATGAGCAGTTCTTC	CASSEAGRRVWNNEQFF	-	TRBV2	TRBJ2-1	-
TGTGCCAGCAGTTTTGGGAGGGGTTATGGCTACACCTTC	CASSFGRGYGYTF	-	TRBV6-5	TRBJ1-2	-